The 26 T cell receptor beta chains below all came from one sample that was sequenced in a study of cytomegalovirus exposure and HLA in healthy donors. Researchers ran the PCR with 60 Vbeta and 13 Jbeta primers. Sequenced by immunoSEQ multiplex PCR; TCRdb stores in-frame clones only, minus some. Of 150,000 or so clones in the sample, roughly 70% were seen once. Source material: PBMCs. The receptors derive from a young man in good health and CMV-seronegative.

V is TRBV5-1 and J is TRBJ2-7, with TRBD2 matching 7 bases. The CDR3 spans 14 residues. V shed 4 bases and J 0 bases; nucleotides not matched to a gene: 4. Germline V gives CDR1 SGHRS, CDR2 YFSETQ. The CDR3 DNA sequence: TGCGCCAGCAGCCCCGGGGGGAGCTCCTACGAGCAGTACTTC. Translation: CASSPGGSSYEQYF.

The chain is built from TRBV7-9 and TRBJ2-7; TRBD1 is a possible D gene (6 bases). The CDR3 has 14 residues. Germline V gives CDR1 SEHNR, CDR2 FQNEAQ (reference sequence). Trimming took off 4 bases at V and 2 bases at J, with 12 bases between the two ends. The CDR3 coding sequence is TGTGCCAGCAGCTCATACAGGGAGCCCTACGAGCAGTACTTC. It is translated as CASSSYREPYEQYF.

About this clone: A junction end diverges from the germline sequence, so it may reflect a read error. The chain has TRBV6-1 and TRBJ2-6, with D maybe TRBD1 (5 bases). The length of the CDR3 is 15 residues. Germline V gene data show CDR1 as MNHNS and CDR2 as SASEGT. The CDR3 DNA follows: TGTGCCAGCAGTGAACTGGGTGCTGGGGCCAACGTCCTGCCTTTC. Its protein is CASSELGAGANVLPF.

V is TRBV7-8 and J is TRBJ2-1; 13 positions match TRBD2. The CDR3 consists of 19 residues. V dropped 5 bases and J dropped 0; count of bases not matched to a gene: 10. CDR1 SGHVS and CDR2 FQNEAQ come from the germline V gene. The CDR3 DNA reads TGTGCCAGCAGCCCTACCACTAGCGGGGGGGCAAGCTCCTACAATGAGCAGTTCTTC. This translates into CASSPTTSGGASSYNEQFF.

The CDR3 loop reads CASSLVETGGSGYTF. The CDR3 region has the DNA TGTGCCAGCAGCTTAGTTGAGACAGGGGGATCTGGCTACACCTTC. This chain connects TRBV7-9 to TRBJ1-2; TRBD1 matches at 9 bases. The germline CDR1 and CDR2 sequences are SEHNR and FQNEAQ (reference sequence). This CDR3 comprises 15 residues. J gave up 7 bases and V 1 base, and 7 bases lay outside the gene matches. The whole variable domain, filled in from reference TRBV7-9 and TRBJ1-2, reads DTGVSQNPRHKITKRGQNVTFRCDPISEHNRLYWYRQTLGQGPEFLTYFQNEAQLEKSRLLSDRFSAERPKGSFSTLEIQRTEQGDSAMYLCASSLVETGGSGYTFGSGTRLTVV.

V usage is TRBV15 and J usage is TRBJ2-5; no firm D call. The DNA end is more similar to TRBJ2-7, so the J call may be wrong. The CDR3 consists of 13 residues. CDR1 and CDR2 (germline): LNHNV, YYDKDF (reference sequence). CDR3 in DNA: TGTGCCACCAGCAGAGATCTCGGTTACGAGCAGTACTTC. Its protein is CATSRDLGYEQYF.

This sequence joins TRBV4-3 and TRBJ2-7; possible D gene TRBD2, 5 bases. The CDR3 length is 17 residues. Trimming took off 3 bases at V and 3 bases at J, with 21 bases between the two ends. In germline, CDR1 is LGHNA, CDR2 YSLEER. This chain's CDR3 is CASSHSTRRTGLYEQYF. As DNA, the CDR3 is TGCGCCAGCAGCCATTCCACAAGGAGGACTGGGCTCTACGAGCAGTACTTC.

The chain couples TRBV14 to TRBJ2-5; 9 nucleotides agree with TRBD1. The CDR3 runs 16 residues. Germline trimming cut 1 base from V and 4 bases from J; bases unmatched to any gene: 7. Germline loops: CDR1 SGHDN, CDR2 FVKESK. CDR3 DNA sequence: TGTGCCAGCAGCCAAGGAAACAGGGGGCGCACAGAGACCCAGTACTTC. Protein: CASSQGNRGRTETQYF.

V gene TRBV29-1 combines with J gene TRBJ2-2, with 8 positions matching TRBD1. The J segment lost 6 bases and the V segment lost 7 bases, leaving 7 bases of the junction unmatched. Germline V gene lookup returns CDR1 SQVTM and CDR2 ANQGSEA. The CDR3 sequence is 13 residues long. CDR3 sequence: CSGTGGSAGELFF. CDR3 DNA sequence: TGCAGCGGAACAGGGGGGTCGGCCGGGGAGCTGTTTTTT.

The CDR3 coding sequence is TGTGCCAGCAGTGAAGTTATCAGCGACAATGAGCAGTTCTTC. Translating gives CASSEVISDNEQFF. V is TRBV6-1 and J is TRBJ2-1; D unresolved. Per germline, CDR1 MNHNS and CDR2 SASEGT. The CDR3 consists of 14 residues. Trimming took 1 base from V and 5 from J, leaving 9 bases between them.

This clone was seen a handful of times. This sequence joins TRBV19 and TRBJ1-1; D is perhaps TRBD1 (6 bases). The CDR3 length is 14 residues. V was cut by 5 bases and J by 4 bases, with 14 bases left in between. CDR1 and CDR2 from the germline V gene are LNHDA and SQIVND (reference sequence). This CDR3 reads CASSVDSHGTEAFF. DNA for the CDR3: TGTGCCAGTAGTGTGGACAGTCATGGCACTGAAGCTTTCTTT.

The gene calls are TRBV2 and TRBJ2-3; D gene ambiguous. This CDR3 is 12 amino acids long. The germline CDR1 and CDR2 sequences are SNHLY and FYNNEI. V was cut by 4 bases and J by 8 bases, with 10 bases left in between. The CDR3 DNA follows: TGTGCCAGCAGTGGCCCCGCCGGTACGCAGTATTTT. Its protein is CASSGPAGTQYF.

This chain connects TRBV11-2 to TRBJ1-3; D is ambiguous. The V and J ends lost 4 bases and 9 bases respectively, with 7 bases between them. Germline V CDR1 and CDR2: SGHAT, FQNNGV. The CDR3 length is 11 residues. Here the CDR3 DNA reads TGTGCCAGCAGCTCCCTAGCCACCATATATTTT. Translation: CASSSLATIYF. The full variable domain, rest sourced from reference TRBV11-2 and TRBJ1-3, is EAGVAQSPRYKIIEKRQSVAFWCNPISGHATLYWYQQILGQGPKLLIQFQNNGVVDDSQLPKDRFSAERLKGVDSTLKIQPAKLEDSAVYLCASSSLATIYFGEGSWLTVV.

CDR3 loop: CATSRAPDNQETQYF. The CDR3, as DNA: TGTGCCACCAGCAGGGCCCCGGACAACCAAGAGACCCAGTACTTC. The chain uses TRBV15 and TRBJ2-5; tentatively, D is TRBD1 (5 bases). Per germline, CDR1 LNHNV and CDR2 YYDKDF (reference sequence). V lost 3 bases and J lost 0, with 11 bases in between. The CDR3 sequence is 15 residues long.

V and J are TRBV9 and TRBJ2-3; TRBD2 aligns across 11 bases. In germline, CDR1 is SGDLS, CDR2 YYNGEE. V dropped 4 bases and J dropped 10; count of bases not matched to a gene: 14. There are 16 residues in the CDR3. This CDR3 is CASSKQGASGGPSQYF. The CDR3 region has the DNA TGTGCCAGCAGCAAACAGGGGGCTAGCGGGGGGCCCTCGCAGTATTTT.

This clone was seen a few times. The rearrangement joins TRBV18 to TRBJ2-5, with D possibly matching TRBD1 (6 bases). CDR1 and CDR2 (germline): KGHSH, LQKENI. V shed 3 bases and J shed 2 bases, with 10 bases lying between them. The CDR3 contains 14 residues. The CDR3 here is CASSPSQGQETQYF. DNA for the CDR3: TGTGCCAGCTCACCGAGTCAGGGGCAAGAGACCCAGTACTTC.

The gene calls are TRBV7-9 and TRBJ2-2; 10 bases line up with TRBD1. In germline, CDR1 is SEHNR, CDR2 FQNEAQ (reference sequence). V shed 5 bases and J 4 bases; nucleotides not matched to a gene: 4. The CDR3 has 15 residues. CDR3 in DNA: TGTGCCAGCAGCCGGGGACAGGGGAGCACCGGGGAGCTGTTTTTT. Amino acid sequence: CASSRGQGSTGELFF.

CDR3 amino acids: CASSQEPKWNEQFF. CDR3 DNA sequence: TGCGCCAGCAGCCAAGAGCCTAAGTGGAATGAGCAGTTCTTC. V is TRBV4-1 and J is TRBJ2-1, with D unresolved. CDR1 and CDR2 from the germline V gene are MGHRA and YSYEKL. V lost 0 bases, J lost 7 bases, and 10 bases lay in between. The CDR3 extends over 14 amino acids.

The CDR3 sequence is CASSHSGTGNYEQYF. DNA of the CDR3: TGCGCCAGCAGCCACTCCGGGACAGGAAACTACGAGCAGTACTTC. This chain connects TRBV4-3 to TRBJ2-5, with 8 bases identical to TRBD1. The closer fit of TRBJ2-7 to the DNA end suggests the J call may be wrong. The CDR3 covers 15 residues. CDR1 and CDR2 from the germline V gene are LGHNA and YSLEER.

The J gene is TRBJ2-5, the V gene TRBV28, with a weak D call TRBD1 (7 bases). The CDR3 has 15 residues. Per the germline V gene, CDR1 is MDHEN and CDR2 is SYDVKM. Between the trimmed V and J ends, which lost 6 bases and 5 bases, there was a span of 19 bases. The CDR3 DNA follows: TGTGCCAGCAGCCAAAACAGGGGCGCGGGGGAGACCCAGTACTTC. Protein: CASSQNRGAGETQYF.

The chain couples TRBV6-6 to TRBJ1-1, with TRBD1 as a possible D gene (5 bases). The V and J ends lost 5 bases and 8 bases respectively, with 15 bases between them. CDR1 is MNHNY, CDR2 SVGAGI, per germline (reference sequence). CDR3 length equals 13 residues. The CDR3 nucleotides are TGTGCCAGCAGTCCCCAGGGTGGCCCAGAAGCTTTCTTT. Translated, it gives CASSPQGGPEAFF.

The V and J genes are TRBV18 and TRBJ2-5; 8 positions match TRBD2. V shed 4 bases, J shed 0 bases, and the junction held 7 bases outside the gene matches. The V gene's germline CDR1 is KGHSH and CDR2 LQKENI. This CDR3 is built from 16 residues. CDR3 region: CASSLPIGGDQETQYF. The CDR3 coding sequence is TGTGCCAGCTCACTCCCTATCGGGGGGGACCAAGAGACCCAGTACTTC. The whole variable domain, remainder taken from reference TRBV18 and TRBJ2-5, is NAGVMQNPRHLVRRRGQEARLRCSPMKGHSHVYWYRQLPEEGLKFMVYLQKENIIDESGMPKERFSAEFPKEGPSILRIQQVVRGDSAAYFCASSLPIGGDQETQYFGPGTRLLVL.

This clone was observed a few times. The V gene is TRBV5-6, the J gene TRBJ1-2, with D maybe TRBD1 (5 bases). Germline V gene data show CDR1 as SGHDT and CDR2 as YYEEEE. V lost 5 bases to trimming and J lost 3 bases, with 11 bases between them. The CDR3 runs to 13 residues. Here the CDR3 reads CASRVGGDYGYTF. In DNA, the CDR3 is TGTGCCAGCAGAGTGGGAGGGGACTATGGCTACACCTTC.

The chain employs TRBV5-6 and TRBJ1-1; D might be TRBD1 (6 bases). The germline CDR1 and CDR2 sequences are SGHDT and YYEEEE. The CDR3 has 11 amino acids. V lost 5 bases to trimming and J lost 8 bases, with 10 bases between them. The chain's CDR3 is CASSQGTEAFF. In DNA form, the CDR3 reads TGTGCCAGCAGTCAAGGGACAGAAGCTTTCTTT.

The CDR3 sequence is CASSLGVGISYEQYF. In DNA form, the CDR3 reads TGTGCCAGTAGTTTGGGTGTGGGCATCTCCTACGAGCAGTACTTC. V and J are TRBV19 and TRBJ2-7; unclear D gene. CDR3 size: 15 residues. Germline-derived CDR1 and CDR2 are LNHDA and SQIVND (reference sequence). V lost 5 bases to trimming and J lost 0 bases, with 14 bases between them.

This chain joins TRBV7-8 and TRBJ2-7, with D possibly being TRBD1 (6 bases). The CDR3 consists of 12 residues. Trimming shortened V by 8 bases and J by 6 bases, and 14 bases separated the two germline ends. Germline CDR1 and CDR2: SGHVS and FQNEAQ. CDR3 coding DNA: TGTGCCAGCGGCCGAGGGGGATCCGAGCAGTACTTC. Protein sequence: CASGRGGSEQYF.